The 27 T cell receptor beta chains in this list originate from one sample, sequenced in a study of cytomegalovirus exposure and HLA in healthy donors. PCR involved 60 Vbeta and 13 Jbeta primers. TCRdb keeps only in-frame clones here, not all; method: immunoSEQ multiplex PCR. The sample lists under 150,000 clones; approximately 80% were seen once. The sample consisted of PBMCs. The receptors shown here come from a boy aged 2 to 10 in good health and CMV-seronegative.

V usage is TRBV7-2 and J usage is TRBJ1-2; no clear D gene. The V gene lost 4 bases and the J gene lost 4 bases, with 19 bases spanning the gap. The CDR3 has 16 amino acids. Germline V CDR1 and CDR2: SGHTA, FQGNSA. The CDR3 reads CASSSTWRPQLYGYTF. CDR3 in DNA: TGTGCCAGCAGCTCGACTTGGAGACCTCAACTCTATGGCTACACCTTC.

The gene calls are TRBV28 and TRBJ1-2; 7 nucleotides match TRBD1. Germline V gene lookup returns CDR1 MDHEN and CDR2 SYDVKM. The J segment lost 3 bases and the V segment lost 7 bases, leaving 14 bases of the junction unmatched. The CDR3 covers 16 residues. CDR3 DNA: TGTGCCAGCAACCCAGATGGGACAGCCTTCTACTATGGCTACACCTTC. This encodes CASNPDGTAFYYGYTF.

The chain recombines TRBV5-6 with TRBJ2-3, with no clear D. CDR1 and CDR2 from the germline V gene are SGHDT and YYEEEE. This CDR3 has 14 residues. V was clipped by 0 bases and J by 2 bases, with 7 bases between them. CDR3 amino acids: CASSLARPTDTQYF. CDR3 nucleotide sequence: TGTGCCAGCAGCTTGGCCAGGCCCACAGATACGCAGTATTTT.

Note on this clone: Other nucleotide sequences from this sample produce the same CDR3. The V call is TRBV27, the J call TRBJ1-1; D ambiguous. The CDR3 totals 14 residues. With 2 bases removed from V and 1 base from J, the gap between germline ends came to 8 bases. The germline CDR1 and CDR2 sequences are MNHEY and SMNVEV (reference sequence). CDR3 region: CASSLGGPNTEAFF. In nucleotides, the CDR3 is TGTGCCAGCAGTTTAGGTGGGCCGAACACTGAAGCTTTCTTT.

The chain links TRBV27 to TRBJ2-2; 10 bases map to TRBD2. V dropped 6 bases and J dropped 6; count of bases not matched to a gene: 10. CDR3 size: 16 residues. CDR1 MNHEY and CDR2 SMNVEV come from the germline V gene (reference sequence). This CDR3 reads CASSSGLAGVAGELFF. Here the CDR3 DNA reads TGTGCCAGCAGCTCCGGGCTAGCGGGGGTGGCCGGGGAGCTGTTTTTT.

The chain is built from TRBV9 and TRBJ2-3, with TRBD2 matching 7 bases. The germline V gene has CDR1 SGDLS and CDR2 YYNGEE. CDR3 length equals 15 residues. After removal of 0 bases from V and 1 base from J, the junction contained 2 bases not matched to a gene. The chain's CDR3 is CASSVVGGGTDTQYF. The CDR3 nucleotides are TGTGCCAGCAGCGTAGTTGGGGGGGGCACAGATACGCAGTATTTT.

This clone was counted only a few times. The V call is TRBV6-5, the J call TRBJ2-5, with D tentatively TRBD2 (5 bases). Trimming took 7 bases from V and 6 from J, leaving 18 bases between them. The CDR3 sequence is 14 residues long. Germline V lookup: CDR1 MNHEY, CDR2 SVGAGI. CDR3 region: CASTLKVDLQTQYF. In DNA, the CDR3 is TGTGCCAGCACCCTAAAAGTGGACTTACAGACCCAGTACTTC.

The chain combines TRBV6-1 with TRBJ2-7; 7 positions match TRBD2. The length of the CDR3 is 16 residues. The ends lost 2 bases at V and 6 bases at J; junction bases unmatched: 13. The germline V gene has CDR1 MNHNS and CDR2 SASEGT. CDR3 region: CASSERSLAASGEQYV. CDR3 DNA: TGTGCCAGCAGTGAAAGGTCATTGGCGGCTAGCGGCGAGCAGTACGTC.

A single count supports this clone. This rearrangement joins TRBV6-1 to TRBJ1-4; 10 bases match TRBD1. Germline V gene lookup returns CDR1 MNHNS and CDR2 SASEGT. The V segment lost 6 bases and the J segment 6 bases; nucleotides outside the gene matches: 7. The CDR3 length is 15 residues. The CDR3 nucleotides read TGTGCCAGCAGCGGTATCGGGACAGGGGATGAAAAACTGTTTTTT. It is translated as CASSGIGTGDEKLFF.

Written as DNA, the CDR3 is TGTGCCAGCAGGGGGGACAGTCTCCATGAGCAGTTCTTC. It codes for CASRGDSLHEQFF. The chain couples TRBV6-5 to TRBJ2-1, with TRBD1 matching 7 bases. Looked up from germline, CDR1 is MNHEY and CDR2 is SVGAGI. V trimming: 6 bases; J trimming: 8 bases; junction bases outside the gene matches: 7. This CDR3 has 13 amino acids.

The rearrangement links TRBV6-6 to TRBJ2-5; 13 bases are shared with TRBD2. This CDR3 spans 15 amino acids. V gave up 5 bases and J gave up 4 bases; unmatched junction bases: 4. Per the germline V gene, CDR1 is MNHNY and CDR2 is SVGAGI (reference sequence). CDR3 residues: CASSLWTSGGETQYF. The CDR3 DNA sequence: TGTGCCAGCAGTCTTTGGACTAGCGGGGGAGAGACCCAGTACTTC.

J is TRBJ2-1 and V is TRBV6-1; TRBD1 matches at 10 bases. There are 15 residues in the CDR3. Germline values: CDR1 MNHNS, CDR2 SASEGT. After removal of 4 bases from V and 3 bases from J, the junction contained 3 bases not matched to a gene. The CDR3 region has the DNA TGTGCCAGCAGTGTAGGGACAGGGGACTACAATGAGCAGTTCTTC. Its protein is CASSVGTGDYNEQFF.

V usage is TRBV6-6 and J usage is TRBJ2-7, with a weak D call TRBD2 (5 bases). The V gene lost 2 bases and the J gene lost 0 bases, with 8 bases spanning the gap. This CDR3 has 14 residues. From germline, CDR1 is MNHNY and CDR2 SVGAGI (reference sequence). The CDR3: CASSYEGASYEQYV. The CDR3 DNA sequence: TGTGCCAGCAGTTACGAGGGAGCCTCCTACGAGCAGTACGTC.

The chain joins TRBV15 to TRBJ2-1; 12 nucleotides line up with TRBD2. The CDR3 has 16 amino acids. The ends lost 0 bases at V and 5 bases at J; junction bases unmatched: 2. CDR1 LNHNV and CDR2 YYDKDF come from the germline V gene (reference sequence). CDR3 sequence (DNA): TGTGCCACCAGCAGAGATCTAGCGGGAGGGGACAATGAGCAGTTCTTC. It specifies CATSRDLAGGDNEQFF.

The rearrangement links TRBV7-8 to TRBJ1-2; 7 nucleotides match TRBD1. Germline V lookup: CDR1 SGHVS, CDR2 FQNEAQ. The V segment lost 5 bases and the J segment 3 bases; nucleotides outside the gene matches: 6. This CDR3 has 14 amino acids. The CDR3 sequence is CASSPRGRHYGYTF. CDR3 bases: TGTGCCAGCAGCCCCAGGGGGAGACACTATGGCTACACCTTC.

Of note for this clone: At one end the junction does not follow the germline gene, possibly because of a read error. The rearrangement links TRBV7-9 to TRBJ1-3; no firm D call. The CDR3 length is 18 residues. Germline CDR1 and CDR2: SEHNR and FQNEAQ (reference sequence). This CDR3 reads CSSSGLEVSRHPGNTIYF. As DNA, the CDR3 is TGTTCCAGCAGCGGCTTGGAGGTGTCTAGACATCCCGGAAACACCATATATTTT.

This chain uses TRBV28 with TRBJ2-7; TRBD2 matches at 9 bases. V shed 2 bases, J shed 6 bases, and the junction held 5 bases outside the gene matches. Germline V gene lookup returns CDR1 MDHEN and CDR2 SYDVKM. The CDR3 is made up of 14 amino acids. CDR3 sequence reads: CASSLGGLAFEQYF. The CDR3 DNA follows: TGTGCCAGCAGTTTAGGGGGACTAGCTTTCGAGCAGTACTTC.

The chain employs TRBV7-2 and TRBJ2-5; 7 nucleotides agree with TRBD1. With V trimmed by 0 bases and J by 2 bases, 3 bases remained unmatched. This CDR3 is 15 amino acids long. Germline V gene data show CDR1 as SGHTA and CDR2 as FQGNSA. The CDR3 loop reads CASSLAGQRQETQYF. CDR3 DNA sequence: TGTGCCAGCAGCTTAGCGGGACAGAGGCAAGAGACCCAGTACTTC.

J is TRBJ2-5 and V is TRBV27, with 9 nucleotides matching TRBD2. The CDR3 length is 17 residues. V shed 4 bases and J 0 bases; nucleotides not matched to a gene: 9. CDR1 and CDR2 from the germline V gene are MNHEY and SMNVEV (reference sequence). As DNA, the CDR3 is TGTGCCAGCAGTTCCTTCTCGACTAGCGGCTACCAAGAGACCCAGTACTTC. It is translated as CASSSFSTSGYQETQYF.

This sequence joins TRBV30 and TRBJ2-7, with 10 bases that match TRBD2. CDR3 length: 15 residues. Germline V gene sequence: CDR1 GTSNPN, CDR2 SVGIG (reference sequence). Losses at the gene ends were 2 bases for V and 4 bases for J; bases not matched to a gene: 8. The DNA of the CDR3 is TGTGCCTGGAGTCGAGACCCGACTAGCGGGTACGAGCAGTACTTC. This sequence encodes CAWSRDPTSGYEQYF.

The V and J genes are TRBV19 and TRBJ1-1, with 8 bases aligning to TRBD1. V shed 7 bases, J shed 11 bases, and the junction held 15 bases outside the gene matches. Germline CDR1 is LNHDA and CDR2 is SQIVND (reference sequence). This CDR3 contains 14 residues. CDR3 DNA sequence: TGTGCCAGTAACCCCGGACAGGGCCTTCGGGTGGCTTTCTTT. Its protein is CASNPGQGLRVAFF.

V gene TRBV19 combines with J gene TRBJ1-2, with unresolved D. The V gene's germline CDR1 is LNHDA and CDR2 SQIVND (reference sequence). The CDR3 loop spans 16 amino acids. Between the trimmed V and J ends, which lost 3 bases and 1 base, there was a span of 15 bases. CDR3 DNA: TGTGCCAGTAGTATTGCCACCGGACGGGGTAACTATGGCTACACCTTC. It encodes CASSIATGRGNYGYTF.

The gene calls are TRBV29-1 and TRBJ1-2; 7 nucleotides line up with TRBD1. Looked up from germline, CDR1 is SQVTM and CDR2 is ANQGSEA. CDR3 length equals 14 residues. V shed 5 bases and J 0 bases; nucleotides not matched to a gene: 6. For the CDR3, the DNA is TGCAGCGTTCTGACAGGGCGAGCTAACTATGGCTACACCTTC. It encodes CSVLTGRANYGYTF.

This clone was picked up a small number of times. The CDR3 region has the DNA TGTGCCAGCAGCCGGTGGGCGGGGGCCACAGATACGCAGTATTTT. Protein: CASSRWAGATDTQYF. The V and J genes are TRBV11-2 and TRBJ2-3, with D possibly TRBD2 on 7 matching bases. Trimming removed 5 bases from V and 2 bases from J, with 14 bases in between. CDR3 length equals 15 residues. The germline CDR1 and CDR2 sequences are SGHAT and FQNNGV. The variable domain in full, with the rest retrieved from reference TRBV11-2 and TRBJ2-3, is EAGVAQSPRYKIIEKRQSVAFWCNPISGHATLYWYQQILGQGPKLLIQFQNNGVVDDSQLPKDRFSAERLKGVDSTLKIQPAKLEDSAVYLCASSRWAGATDTQYFGPGTRLTVL.

The gene calls are TRBV5-1 and TRBJ1-1; a weak D match, TRBD1 (6 bases). The CDR3 has 14 amino acids. V was pared by 2 bases and J by 1 base, with 9 bases between. Germline CDR1 and CDR2: SGHRS and YFSETQ. The CDR3: CASSFQQGNTEAFF. The CDR3 coding sequence is TGCGCCAGCAGCTTCCAACAGGGGAACACTGAAGCTTTCTTT.

V gene TRBV6-1 combines with J gene TRBJ2-7; no definite D call. Germline CDR1 reads MNHNS; CDR2 reads SASEGT. Trimming took 3 bases from V and 6 from J, leaving 6 bases between them. The CDR3 covers 11 residues. Here the CDR3 DNA reads TGTGCCAGCAGTGACCCAGGCGAGCAGTACGTC. It specifies CASSDPGEQYV.

V usage is TRBV15 and J usage is TRBJ1-5, with a tentative D call TRBD1 (5 bases). The CDR3 sequence is 15 residues long. In germline, CDR1 is LNHNV, CDR2 YYDKDF (reference sequence). V lost 0 bases and J lost 4, with 10 bases in between. The CDR3 spells CATSRDGQGNQPQHF. In DNA, the CDR3 is TGTGCCACCAGCAGAGACGGGCAGGGTAATCAGCCCCAGCATTTT. Looking up the rest from reference TRBV15 and TRBJ1-5 gives the full variable domain: DAMVIQNPRYQVTQFGKPVTLSCSQTLNHNVMYWYQQKSSQAPKLLFHYYDKDFNNEADTPDNFQSRRPNTSFCFLDIRSPGLGDTAMYLCATSRDGQGNQPQHFGDGTRLSIL.